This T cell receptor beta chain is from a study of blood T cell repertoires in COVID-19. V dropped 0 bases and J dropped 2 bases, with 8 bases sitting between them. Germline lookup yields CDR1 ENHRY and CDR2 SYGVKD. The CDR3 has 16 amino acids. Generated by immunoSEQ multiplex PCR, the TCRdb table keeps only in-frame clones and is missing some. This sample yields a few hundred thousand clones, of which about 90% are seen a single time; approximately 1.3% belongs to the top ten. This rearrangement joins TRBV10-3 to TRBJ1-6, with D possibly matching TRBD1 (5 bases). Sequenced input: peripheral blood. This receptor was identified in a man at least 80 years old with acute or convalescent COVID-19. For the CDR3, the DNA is TGTGCCATCAGTGAGTCGGGGCAGGCCTATAATTCACCCCTCCACTTT. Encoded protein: CAISESGQAYNSPLHF.